A selection of T cell receptor beta chains follows, all from one sample in a study of blood T cell repertoires in COVID-19. Repertoires were generated with immunoSEQ multiplex PCR, while TCRdb's copy carries only in-frame clones and drops some. The sample gives about 200,000 clones, 80% to 90% of which show up once; 3.5% to 4% is in the top ten. The specimen sequenced was PBMCs or T cells enriched from blood (not recorded which). These TCRs come from a woman in her thirties or forties with acute COVID-19. Each CDR3 is given with its conserved first and last residue. The order of the fields is D gene, V gene, J gene, clone size, CDR3 protein, CDR3 DNA. The D gene is left open where the match is weak. A row's size may be missing; if present it is once, few, many or a size class.

.	TRBV27	TRBJ2-7	.	CASSHSFSYEQYF	TGTGCCAGTTCCCATAGTTTCTCCTACGAGCAGTACTTC
.	TRBV28	TRBJ1-1	.	CASSSRRAEAFF	TGTGCCAGCAGTTCCCGGAGGGCTGAAGCTTTCTTT
TRBD1	TRBV11-2	TRBJ1-5	.	CASSLVVGTGGWGQPQHF	TGTGCCAGCAGCTTAGTTGTCGGGACAGGGGGTTGGGGTCAGCCCCAGCATTTT
TRBD2	TRBV3-1/TRBV3-2	TRBJ2-1	.	CASSQGVVSLALKGGSYNEQFF	TGTGCCAGCAGCCAAGGTGTAGTCTCACTAGCGTTAAAAGGCGGGTCCTACAATGAGCAGTTCTTC
TRBD2	TRBV29-1	TRBJ2-5	once	CSVPTSGRDETQYF	TGCAGCGTCCCAACTAGCGGGAGGGATGAGACCCAGTACTTC
.	TRBV30	TRBJ1-3	.	CAWSRGTPSGNTIYF	TGTGCCTGGAGTCGCGGGACTCCCTCTGGAAACACCATATATTTT
TRBD1	TRBV11-2	TRBJ1-3	.	CASSSNRGTIYF	TGTGCCAGCAGTTCTAACAGGGGCACCATATATTTT
.	TRBV7-9	TRBJ2-7	.	CASSPNPTGPTPYEQYF	TGTGCCAGCAGCCCAAATCCGACAGGCCCTACCCCCTACGAGCAGTACTTC
TRBD2	TRBV12-5	TRBJ2-5	.	CASELAAQETQYF	TGTGCTAGTGAACTAGCGGCACAAGAGACCCAGTACTTC
.	TRBV9	TRBJ2-5	few	CASSVGNLETQYF	TGTGCCAGCAGCGTAGGTAATTTGGAGACCCAGTACTTC
.	TRBV15	TRBJ1-1	.	CATSKGYTEAFF	TGTGCCACCAGCAAGGGGTACACTGAAGCTTTCTTT
.	TRBV6-1	TRBJ1-3	once	CASSEDGHRSGNTIYF	TGTGCCAGCAGTGAAGATGGGCACCGCTCTGGAAACACCATATATTTT
.	TRBV7-2	TRBJ1-3	.	CASSPQISGNTIYF	TGTGCCAGCAGCCCACAGATCTCTGGAAACACCATATATTTT
TRBD1	TRBV5-6	TRBJ2-3	.	CASSPRGQGATDTQYF	TGTGCCAGCAGCCCAAGGGGACAGGGGGCAACAGATACGCAGTATTTT
.	TRBV5-6	TRBJ2-7	.	CASSLEQGYEQYF	TGTGCCAGCAGCTTGGAGCAGGGCTACGAGCAGTACTTC
.	TRBV29-1	TRBJ2-1	.	CSARGNLPYNEQFF	TGCAGCGCCCGGGGGAATCTTCCCTACAATGAGCAGTTCTTC
TRBD1	TRBV5-4	TRBJ1-2	few	CASSLPDREGGYTF	TGTGCCAGCAGCTTGCCGGACAGGGAAGGGGGCTACACCTTC
TRBD1	TRBV5-1	TRBJ2-7	.	CASSLGQGLLYEQYF	TGCGCCAGCAGCTTGGGACAGGGGTTGTTATACGAGCAGTACTTC
.	TRBV5-1	TRBJ1-6	few	CASRGTYSSYNSPLHF	TGCGCCAGCAGGGGCACATACAGCTCCTATAATTCACCCCTCCACTTT
.	TRBV24-1	TRBJ1-1	.	CATSDPGTEAFF	TGTGCCACCAGTGACCCCGGGACAGAAGCTTTCTTT
.	TRBV6-5	TRBJ1-5	.	CASSYEPLGPQHF	TGTGCCAGCAGTTACGAACCTCTAGGGCCCCAGCATTTT
TRBD2	TRBV28	TRBJ2-1	.	CASSLWTPLAGGPDNEQFF	TGTGCCAGCAGTTTATGGACTCCTTTAGCGGGAGGCCCCGACAATGAGCAGTTCTTC
TRBD1	TRBV27	TRBJ1-1	once	CASSFSTGTGEAFF	TGTGCCAGCAGTTTTTCCACGGGGACAGGGGAAGCTTTCTTT
TRBD1	TRBV5-1	TRBJ1-1	.	CASKRDRRRRAFF	TGCGCCAGCAAACGGGACAGGCGACGGAGAGCTTTCTTT
TRBD1	TRBV18	TRBJ1-5	.	CASSGTGGRNQPQHF	TGTGCCAGCTCCGGGACAGGGGGCCGCAATCAGCCCCAGCATTTT
.	TRBV27	TRBJ2-7	.	CASSPITGWEQYF	TGTGCCAGCAGTCCCATCACAGGGTGGGAGCAGTACTTC
.	TRBV12-5	TRBJ1-5	.	CASGEGGGNQPQHF	TGTGCTAGTGGTGAAGGGGGGGGCAATCAGCCCCAGCATTTT